Presented here are 10 T cell receptor beta chains from one specimen sequenced in a study of shared clonotypes between healthy human individuals. Using immunoSEQ multiplex PCR, the repertoire was profiled, and TCRdb retains in-frame clones only, with some absent. Here the sample spans approximately 720,000 clones, around 72% being singletons. The sequenced sample was memory CD4+ T cells sorted from blood. The subset denotes: CD45RA-negative fraction. The source is a woman in her twenties or thirties in good health.

The rearrangement links TRBV7-2 to TRBJ2-6, with TRBD2 identical over 7 bases. The ends lost 4 bases at V and 0 bases at J; junction bases unmatched: 3. Germline CDR1 and CDR2: SGHTA and FQGNSA. The CDR3 is 16 residues long. This chain's CDR3 is CASSYGGGSGANVLTF. CDR3 sequence (DNA): TGTGCCAGCAGCTATGGGGGGGGCTCTGGGGCCAACGTCCTGACTTTC.

This clone came up a few times. V and J are TRBV5-4 and TRBJ2-2, with D perhaps TRBD2 (7 bases). The V gene's germline CDR1 is SGHNT and CDR2 YYREEE (reference sequence). The CDR3 length is 16 residues. The V end was cut by 4 bases, the J end by 2 bases, with 15 bases between. CDR3 in DNA: TGTGCCAGCAGCCTGGTCGGGGGGCATAACACCGGGGAGCTGTTTTTT. Its translation is CASSLVGGHNTGELFF.

The chain combines TRBV18 with TRBJ1-2; D unresolved. The CDR3 covers 14 residues. Germline CDR1 KGHSH, CDR2 LQKENI. The V end lost 1 base, the J end lost 0 bases, and 6 bases lay between the germline ends. CDR3 residues: CASSPQSSNYGYTF. The CDR3 nucleotides are TGTGCCAGCTCACCACAGAGCTCTAACTATGGCTACACCTTC.

In this sample, this clone turned up a few times. The chain links TRBV7-8 to TRBJ2-7; D gene ambiguous. This CDR3 comprises 14 residues. Trimming removed 5 bases at V and 3 bases at J, with 14 bases between. Germline V gene sequence: CDR1 SGHVS, CDR2 FQNEAQ. The CDR3: CASSPRGGNYEQYF. The DNA for the CDR3 is TGTGCCAGCAGCCCCCGAGGCGGAAACTACGAGCAGTACTTC.

V usage is TRBV4-2 and J usage is TRBJ2-7, with TRBD2 as a possible D gene (6 bases). The CDR3 runs 15 residues. Deletions cut 0 bases from V and 3 bases from J, with 12 bases between. Germline-derived CDR1 and CDR2 are LGHNA and YNFKEQ. CDR3 residues: CASSQDAGSGYEQYF. CDR3 in DNA: TGTGCCAGCAGCCAAGATGCGGGGAGCGGCTACGAGCAGTACTTC.

J is TRBJ2-7 and V is TRBV15; possibly TRBD1 for D (5 bases). Trimming shortened V by 1 base and J by 5 bases, and 9 bases separated the two germline ends. The germline CDR1 and CDR2 sequences are LNHNV and YYDKDF (reference sequence). The CDR3 length is 13 residues. CDR3 sequence (DNA): TGTGCCACCAGCAGAGGAAGGGGCGACGAGCAGTACTTC. It translates to CATSRGRGDEQYF.

The chain carries TRBV7-2 and TRBJ2-5; 8 positions match TRBD2. CDR3 size: 15 residues. Trimming removed 1 base from V and 3 bases from J; junction bases left unmatched: 4. CDR1 and CDR2 (germline): SGHTA, FQGNSA. CDR3 residues: CASSLVAGREETQYF. The CDR3 coding sequence is TGTGCCAGCAGCTTAGTGGCCGGGAGGGAAGAGACCCAGTACTTC.

The gene calls are TRBV28 and TRBJ2-7, with D perhaps matching TRBD1 (5 bases). V gave up 2 bases and J gave up 3 bases, with 14 bases separating them. Germline V gives CDR1 MDHEN, CDR2 SYDVKM. CDR3 length: 15 residues. The CDR3 protein is CASSLGWGKNYEQYF. The CDR3, as DNA: TGTGCCAGCAGTTTAGGGTGGGGCAAAAACTACGAGCAGTACTTC.

As to this clone: Other DNA sequences from this sample encode an identical CDR3 as well. The rearrangement uses TRBV18 and TRBJ2-1, with D maybe TRBD2 (6 bases). Per germline, CDR1 KGHSH and CDR2 LQKENI. This CDR3 has 13 amino acids. Trimming took 0 bases from V and 10 from J, leaving 10 bases between them. The CDR3 region has the DNA TGTGCCAGCTCACCACCCCGGGAGCGGGAGCAGTTCTTC. It codes for CASSPPREREQFF.

The rearrangement links TRBV28 to TRBJ1-3; D possibly corresponds to TRBD1 (5 bases). This CDR3 comprises 13 residues. The V gene's germline CDR1 is MDHEN and CDR2 SYDVKM. The CDR3 loop reads CGTGSYSGNTIYF. CDR3 nucleotide sequence: TGTGGAACAGGAAGTTACTCTGGAAACACCATATATTTT.